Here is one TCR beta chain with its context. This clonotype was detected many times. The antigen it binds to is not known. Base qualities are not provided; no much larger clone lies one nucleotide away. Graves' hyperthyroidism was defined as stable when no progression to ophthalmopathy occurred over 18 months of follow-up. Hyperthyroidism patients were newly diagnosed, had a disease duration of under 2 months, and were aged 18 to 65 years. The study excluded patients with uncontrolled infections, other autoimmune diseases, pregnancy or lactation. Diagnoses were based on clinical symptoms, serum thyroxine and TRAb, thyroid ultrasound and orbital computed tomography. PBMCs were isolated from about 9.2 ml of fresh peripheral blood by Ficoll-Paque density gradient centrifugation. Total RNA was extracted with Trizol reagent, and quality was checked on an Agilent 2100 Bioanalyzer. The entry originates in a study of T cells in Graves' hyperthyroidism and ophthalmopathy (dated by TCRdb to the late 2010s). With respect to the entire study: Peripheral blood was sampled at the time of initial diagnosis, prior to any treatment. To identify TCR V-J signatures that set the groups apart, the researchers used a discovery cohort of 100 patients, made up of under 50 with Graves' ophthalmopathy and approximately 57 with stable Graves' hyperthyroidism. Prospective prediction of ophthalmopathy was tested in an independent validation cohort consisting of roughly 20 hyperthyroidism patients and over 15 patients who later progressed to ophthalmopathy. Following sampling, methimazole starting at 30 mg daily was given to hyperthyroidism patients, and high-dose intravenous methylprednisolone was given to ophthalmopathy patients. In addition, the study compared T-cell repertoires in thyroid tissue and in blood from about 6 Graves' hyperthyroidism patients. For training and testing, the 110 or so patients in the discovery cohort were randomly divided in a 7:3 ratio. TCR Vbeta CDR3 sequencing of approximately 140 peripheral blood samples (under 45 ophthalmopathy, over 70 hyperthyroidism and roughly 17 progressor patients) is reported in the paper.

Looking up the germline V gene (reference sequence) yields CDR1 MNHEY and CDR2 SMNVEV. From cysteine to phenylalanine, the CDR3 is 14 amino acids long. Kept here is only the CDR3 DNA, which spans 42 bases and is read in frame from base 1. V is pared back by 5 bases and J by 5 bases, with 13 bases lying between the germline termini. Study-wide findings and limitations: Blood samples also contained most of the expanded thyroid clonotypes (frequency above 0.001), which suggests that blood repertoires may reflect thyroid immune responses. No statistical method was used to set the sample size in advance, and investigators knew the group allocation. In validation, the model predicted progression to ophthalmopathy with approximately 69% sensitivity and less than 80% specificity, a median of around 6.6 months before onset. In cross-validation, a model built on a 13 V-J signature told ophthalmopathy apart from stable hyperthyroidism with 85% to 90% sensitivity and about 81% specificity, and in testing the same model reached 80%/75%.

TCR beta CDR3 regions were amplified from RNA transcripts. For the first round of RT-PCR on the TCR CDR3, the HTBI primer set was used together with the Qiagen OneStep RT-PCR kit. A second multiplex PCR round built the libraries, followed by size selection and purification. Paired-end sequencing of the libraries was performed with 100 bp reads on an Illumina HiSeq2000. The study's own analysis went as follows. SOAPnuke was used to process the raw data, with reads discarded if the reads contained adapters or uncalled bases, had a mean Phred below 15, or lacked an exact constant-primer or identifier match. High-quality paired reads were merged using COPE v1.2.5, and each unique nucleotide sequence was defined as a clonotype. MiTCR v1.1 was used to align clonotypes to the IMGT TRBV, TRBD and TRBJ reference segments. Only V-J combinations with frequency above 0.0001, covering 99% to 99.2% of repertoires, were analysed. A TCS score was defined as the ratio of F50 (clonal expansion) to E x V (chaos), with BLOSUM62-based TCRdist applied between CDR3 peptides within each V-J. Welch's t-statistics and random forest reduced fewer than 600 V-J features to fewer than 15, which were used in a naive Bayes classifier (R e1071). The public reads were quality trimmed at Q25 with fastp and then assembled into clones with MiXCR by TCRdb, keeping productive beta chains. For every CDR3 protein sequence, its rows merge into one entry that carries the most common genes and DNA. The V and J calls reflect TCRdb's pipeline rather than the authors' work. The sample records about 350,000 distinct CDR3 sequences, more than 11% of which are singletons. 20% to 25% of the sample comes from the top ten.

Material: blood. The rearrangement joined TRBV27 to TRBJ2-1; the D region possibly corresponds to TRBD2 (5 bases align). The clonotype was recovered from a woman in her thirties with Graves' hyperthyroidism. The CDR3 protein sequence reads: CASSPGLTHNEQFF. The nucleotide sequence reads TGTGCCAGCAGTCCCGGACTGACCCACAATGAGCAGTTCTTC.